The text below deals with one T cell receptor beta chain. Its antigen is unidentified. Since the CDR3 does not end with the conserved phenylalanine or tryptophan, this likely comes from a read error. TCRbeta libraries were built with three rounds of nested PCR, modified from ARM-PCR. TCRdb re-called the multiplex PCR reads through MiXCR, storing one row per CDR3 protein. Of about 100,000 distinct CDR3 sequences in the sample, 60% to 80% are singletons; the top ten hold around 20%. These data originate in a study of tumor and adjacent non-tumor tissue in lung cancer. Study-level information: Histology: 11 to 13 adenocarcinoma, a couple of squamous cell carcinoma, 1 small cell lung cancer.

Trimming stripped 4 bases from V and 4 bases from J, with 19 bases between. Germline V gene data show CDR1 as MNHEY and CDR2 as SVGAGI. This CDR3 is built from 17 residues. No cell sorting was done before RNA was extracted from the tissue. The normal lung tissue was taken more than 3 cm from the tumor edge. Chemotherapy-naive patients with new lung cancer underwent thoracic surgery in China, August–November 2014. Study-level findings and limits: In normal lung, the top 100 clones were significantly more dominant than in tumor. Significantly higher TCR diversity was found in tumor than normal lung.

The chain uses TRBV6-5 and TRBJ2-2; TRBD1 is a possible D gene (5 bases). The source is a man aged 30-40 years with non-small cell lung cancer. Material: distant non-tumor lung tissue. CDR3 amino acids: CASSLRQGAGITGELFS. The CDR3 DNA sequence: TGTGCCAGCAGTTTGAGACAAGGGGCCGGAATCACCGGGGAGCTGTTTTCT.